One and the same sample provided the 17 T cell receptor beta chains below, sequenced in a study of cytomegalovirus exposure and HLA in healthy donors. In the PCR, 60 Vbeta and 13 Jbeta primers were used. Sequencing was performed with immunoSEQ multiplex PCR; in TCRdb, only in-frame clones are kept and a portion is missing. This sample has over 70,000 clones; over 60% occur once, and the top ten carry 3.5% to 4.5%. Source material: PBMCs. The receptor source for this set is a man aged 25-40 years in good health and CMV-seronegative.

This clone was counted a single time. CDR3 sequence reads: CASSLSGLAGPTDTQYF. CDR3 in DNA: TGTGCCAGCAGCTTATCTGGGCTAGCGGGACCCACAGATACGCAGTATTTT. The V and J genes are TRBV11-2 and TRBJ2-3; 9 bases are shared with TRBD2. The V and J ends lost 2 bases and 2 bases, in that order; junction bases with no gene match: 8. The V gene's germline CDR1 is SGHAT and CDR2 FQNNGV. CDR3 length: 17 residues.

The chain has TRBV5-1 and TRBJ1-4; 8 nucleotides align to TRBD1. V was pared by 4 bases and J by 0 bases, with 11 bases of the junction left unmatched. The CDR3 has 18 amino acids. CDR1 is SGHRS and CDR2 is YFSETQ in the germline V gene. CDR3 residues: CASSPLTTGEATNEKLFF. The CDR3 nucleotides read TGCGCCAGCAGCCCGCTTACGACAGGGGAGGCAACTAATGAAAAACTGTTTTTT.

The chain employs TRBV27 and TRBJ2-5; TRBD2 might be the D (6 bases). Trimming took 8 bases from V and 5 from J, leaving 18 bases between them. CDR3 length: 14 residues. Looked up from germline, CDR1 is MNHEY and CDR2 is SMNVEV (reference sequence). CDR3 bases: TGTGCCAGCGGCTGGTCGATGGGGAGGGAGACCCAGTACTTC. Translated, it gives CASGWSMGRETQYF.

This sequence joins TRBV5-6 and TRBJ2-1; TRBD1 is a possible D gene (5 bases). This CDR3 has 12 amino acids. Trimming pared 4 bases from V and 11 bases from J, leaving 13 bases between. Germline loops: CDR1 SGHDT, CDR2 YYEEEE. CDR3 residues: CASSPGFGQQFF. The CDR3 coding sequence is TGTGCCAGCAGCCCAGGGTTTGGGCAGCAGTTCTTC.

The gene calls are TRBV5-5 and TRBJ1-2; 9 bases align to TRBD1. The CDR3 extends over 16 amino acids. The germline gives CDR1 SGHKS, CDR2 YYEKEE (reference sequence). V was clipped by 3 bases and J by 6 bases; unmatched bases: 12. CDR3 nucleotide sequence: TGTGCCAGCAGCTATATCGGGACAGGGTGGAATAATGGCTACACCTTC. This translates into CASSYIGTGWNNGYTF. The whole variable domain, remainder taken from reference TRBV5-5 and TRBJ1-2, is DAGVTQSPTHLIKTRGQQVTLRCSPISGHKSVSWYQQVLGQGPQFIFQYYEKEERGRGNFPDRFSARQFPNYSSELNVNALLLGDSALYLCASSYIGTGWNNGYTFGSGTRLTVV.

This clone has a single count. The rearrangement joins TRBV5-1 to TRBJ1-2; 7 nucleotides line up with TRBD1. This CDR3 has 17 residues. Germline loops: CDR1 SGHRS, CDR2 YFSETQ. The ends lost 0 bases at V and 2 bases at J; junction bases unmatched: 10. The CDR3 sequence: CASSLGTGILRNYGYTF. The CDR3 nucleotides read TGCGCCAGCAGCTTGGGGACAGGTATCCTCAGAAACTATGGCTACACCTTC.

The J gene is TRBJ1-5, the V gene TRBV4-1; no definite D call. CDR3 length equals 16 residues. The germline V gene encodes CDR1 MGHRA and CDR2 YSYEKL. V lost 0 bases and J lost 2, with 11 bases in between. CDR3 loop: CASSQDTGARNQPQHF. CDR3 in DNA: TGCGCCAGCAGCCAAGATACGGGAGCTCGCAATCAGCCCCAGCATTTT.

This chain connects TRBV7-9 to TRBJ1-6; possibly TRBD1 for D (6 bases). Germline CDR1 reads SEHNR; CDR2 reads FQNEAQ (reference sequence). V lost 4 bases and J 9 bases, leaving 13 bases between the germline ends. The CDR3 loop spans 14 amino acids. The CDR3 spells CASSSSDRSSPLHF. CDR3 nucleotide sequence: TGTGCCAGCAGCTCGTCGGACAGATCTTCACCCCTCCACTTT.

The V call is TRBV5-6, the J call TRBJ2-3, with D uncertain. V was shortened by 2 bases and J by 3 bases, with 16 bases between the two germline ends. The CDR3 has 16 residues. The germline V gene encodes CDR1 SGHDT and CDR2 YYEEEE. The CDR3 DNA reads TGTGCCAGCAGCTTATTAACCGGGTTTACGACAGATACGCAGTATTTT. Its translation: CASSLLTGFTTDTQYF.

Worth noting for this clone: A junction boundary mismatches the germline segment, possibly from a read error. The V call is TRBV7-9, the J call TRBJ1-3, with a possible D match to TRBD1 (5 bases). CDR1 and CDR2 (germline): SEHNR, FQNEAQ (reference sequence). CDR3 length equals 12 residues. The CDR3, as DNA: TGTTCCAGCAGTCTTCAGGGATACACCATATATTTT. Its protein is CSSSLQGYTIYF.

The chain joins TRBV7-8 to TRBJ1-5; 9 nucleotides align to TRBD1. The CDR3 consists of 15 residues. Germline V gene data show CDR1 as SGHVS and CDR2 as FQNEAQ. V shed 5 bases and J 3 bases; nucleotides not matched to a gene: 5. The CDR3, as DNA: TGTGCCAGCAGCGACCGGGACAGGGACAATCAGCCCCAGCATTTT. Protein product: CASSDRDRDNQPQHF.

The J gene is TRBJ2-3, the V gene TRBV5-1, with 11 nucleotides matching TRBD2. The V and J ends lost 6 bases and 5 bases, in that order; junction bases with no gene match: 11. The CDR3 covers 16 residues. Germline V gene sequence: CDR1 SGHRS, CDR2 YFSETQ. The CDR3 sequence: CASKKATSGVEDTQYF. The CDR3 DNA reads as TGCGCCAGCAAGAAAGCGACTAGCGGGGTGGAAGATACGCAGTATTTT.

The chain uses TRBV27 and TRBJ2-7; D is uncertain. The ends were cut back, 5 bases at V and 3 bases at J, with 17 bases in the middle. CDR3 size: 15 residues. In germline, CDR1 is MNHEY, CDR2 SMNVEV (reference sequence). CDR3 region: CASSPSLVRFYEQYF. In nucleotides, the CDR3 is TGTGCCAGCAGTCCCAGTCTGGTTCGATTCTACGAGCAGTACTTC.

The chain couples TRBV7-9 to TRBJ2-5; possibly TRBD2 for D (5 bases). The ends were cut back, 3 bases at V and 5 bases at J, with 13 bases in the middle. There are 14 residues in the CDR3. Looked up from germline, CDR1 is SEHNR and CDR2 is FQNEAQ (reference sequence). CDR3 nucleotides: TGTGCCAGCAGCTTCCTAGCCCAGTCTGAGACCCAGTACTTC. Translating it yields CASSFLAQSETQYF. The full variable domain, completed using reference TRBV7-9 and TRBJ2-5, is DTGVSQNPRHKITKRGQNVTFRCDPISEHNRLYWYRQTLGQGPEFLTYFQNEAQLEKSRLLSDRFSAERPKGSFSTLEIQRTEQGDSAMYLCASSFLAQSETQYFGPGTRLLVL.

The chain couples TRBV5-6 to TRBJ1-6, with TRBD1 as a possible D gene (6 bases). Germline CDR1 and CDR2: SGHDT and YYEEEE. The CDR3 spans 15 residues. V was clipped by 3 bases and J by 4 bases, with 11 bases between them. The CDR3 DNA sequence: TGTGCCAGCAGCTCCAGGGGAAATTATAATTCACCCCTCCACTTT. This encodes CASSSRGNYNSPLHF.

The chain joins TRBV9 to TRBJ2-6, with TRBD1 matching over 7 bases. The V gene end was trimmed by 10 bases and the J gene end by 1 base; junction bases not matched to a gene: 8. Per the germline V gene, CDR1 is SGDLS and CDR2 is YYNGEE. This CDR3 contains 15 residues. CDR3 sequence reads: CAGGQVPSGANVLTF. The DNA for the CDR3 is TGTGCCGGCGGACAGGTTCCTTCTGGGGCCAACGTCCTGACTTTC.

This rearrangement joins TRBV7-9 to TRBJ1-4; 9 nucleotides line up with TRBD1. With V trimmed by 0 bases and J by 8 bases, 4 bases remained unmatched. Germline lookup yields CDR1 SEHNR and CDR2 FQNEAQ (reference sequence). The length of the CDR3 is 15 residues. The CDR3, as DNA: TGTGCCAGCAGCTTAGCCGGGACAGGGAACGAAAAACTGTTTTTT. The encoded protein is CASSLAGTGNEKLFF.